A single sample is the source of the 22 T cell receptor beta chains below, sequenced in a study of identical twins. Using its own MiXCR run on the 5' RACE reads, TCRdb lists one record per CDR3 protein. The table has fewer than 900,000 distinct CDR3 sequences, about 20% seen once. These sequences were also reported in another study, on T cells expressing NK-cell markers.

The sample was PBMCs. Receptors originate from a woman aged 18-30 years in good health.

This clonotype has just a few counts. The chain joins TRBV5-1 to TRBJ1-2, with D maybe TRBD1 (6 bases). The germline V gene has CDR1 SGHRS and CDR2 YFSETQ. There are 12 residues in the CDR3. The germline V and J ends were trimmed by 5 bases and 4 bases, with 9 bases remaining between them. CDR3 nucleotide sequence: TGCGCCAGCAGGGAGGACAGCTATGGCTACACCTTC. Amino acid sequence: CASREDSYGYTF.

This clonotype was picked up one time. Relative to the germline gene, one junction end is altered; a read error may explain this. This chain connects TRBV11-2 to TRBJ2-2; TRBD2 matches 7 bases. This CDR3 has 14 amino acids. Germline-derived CDR1 and CDR2 are SGHAT and FQNNGV. CDR3 amino acids: CSSSSKRGVGELFF. The DNA of the CDR3 is TGTTCCAGCAGCTCCAAGCGGGGAGTCGGGGAGCTGTTTTTT. The full variable domain, with the rest looked up from reference TRBV11-2 and TRBJ2-2, is EAGVAQSPRYKIIEKRQSVAFWCNPISGHATLYWYQQILGQGPKLLIQFQNNGVVDDSQLPKDRFSAERLKGVDSTLKIQPAKLEDSAVYLCSSSSKRGVGELFFGEGSRLTVL.

The table lists this clonotype with a few counts. The V call is TRBV24-1, the J call TRBJ2-7, with D unresolved. Trimming removed 9 bases at V and 5 bases at J, with 16 bases between. CDR1 is KGHDR, CDR2 SFDVKD, per germline. There are 13 residues in the CDR3. CDR3 sequence reads: CATAGPPVHEQYF. CDR3 DNA: TGTGCCACCGCCGGGCCGCCCGTCCACGAGCAGTACTTC.

This clonotype was counted a few times. V usage is TRBV7-6 and J usage is TRBJ1-1; D unclear. Germline CDR1 is SGHVS and CDR2 is FNYEAQ. The CDR3 consists of 13 residues. Trimming took off 4 bases at V and 1 base at J, with 7 bases between the two ends. The CDR3 nucleotides read TGTGCCAGCAGCTCCCAGACGAACACTGAAGCTTTCTTT. It is translated as CASSSQTNTEAFF.

V usage is TRBV2 and J usage is TRBJ1-2; D gene uncertain. The CDR3 length is 15 residues. Trimming took off 6 bases at V and 4 bases at J, with 18 bases between the two ends. Germline CDR1 and CDR2: SNHLY and FYNNEI. The CDR3 nucleotides read TGTGCCAGCAGGCGGGATGCGAGCGGCGGCTATGGCTACACCTTC. Translation: CASRRDASGGYGYTF.

There are a few counts of this clonotype. This sequence joins TRBV20-1 and TRBJ2-2; D call uncertain. Trimming stripped 0 bases from V and 1 base from J, with 6 bases between. Germline lookup yields CDR1 DFQATT and CDR2 SNEGSKA (reference sequence). CDR3 size: 14 residues. CDR3 coding DNA: TGCAGTGCTAGAGAGGTCGGGAACACCGGGGAGCTGTTTTTT. Protein product: CSAREVGNTGELFF.

The chain carries TRBV30 and TRBJ2-3; D not certain. Germline V gene data show CDR1 as GTSNPN and CDR2 as SVGIG (reference sequence). CDR3 length equals 14 residues. Between the trimmed V and J ends, which lost 0 bases and 2 bases, there was a span of 9 bases. Here the CDR3 DNA reads TGTGCCTGGAGTGTAAGACTTATCACAGATACGCAGTATTTT. Its translation is CAWSVRLITDTQYF.

This clonotype was seen repeatedly, ten times or more. This chain uses TRBV29-1 with TRBJ2-5; 12 bases are shared with TRBD2. The junction had 8 bases not matched to a gene; V was cut back by 6 bases and J by 6 bases. CDR3 length: 14 residues. Germline lookup yields CDR1 SQVTM and CDR2 ANQGSEA. CDR3 sequence (DNA): TGCAGCGTGCAGACTAGCGGGAGTGTAAAGACCCAGTACTTC. Translated, it gives CSVQTSGSVKTQYF.

The table lists this clonotype with a few counts. The gene calls are TRBV12-3 or TRBV12-4 and TRBJ2-5; D gene uncertain. The V and J ends lost 2 bases and 5 bases respectively, with 9 bases between them. The CDR3 covers 13 residues. The CDR3 DNA is TGTGCCAGCAGTTTAATAGTTCCGGAGACCCAGTACTTC. This codes for CASSLIVPETQYF.

V usage is TRBV7-2 and J usage is TRBJ2-5; D is tentatively TRBD1 or TRBD2 (5 bases each). V was pared by 5 bases and J by 9 bases, with 16 bases between. In germline, CDR1 is SGHTA, CDR2 FQGNSA. This CDR3 has 13 amino acids. CDR3 sequence (DNA): TGTGCCAGCAGCCTAGGGGACCGGGTGGCCCAGTACTTC. This gives the protein CASSLGDRVAQYF.

The rearrangement uses TRBV5-1 and TRBJ2-1; 11 positions match TRBD2. The trim removed 0 bases at V and 4 bases at J, leaving 6 bases unmatched. Germline CDR1 SGHRS, CDR2 YFSETQ. The CDR3 is made up of 17 amino acids. CDR3 nucleotides: TGCGCCAGCAGCTTGGTATCTAGCGGGGGGAGATACAATGAGCAGTTCTTC. Its protein product is CASSLVSSGGRYNEQFF. Full variable domain (outside the CDR3, taken from reference TRBV5-1 and TRBJ2-1): KAGVTQTPRYLIKTRGQQVTLSCSPISGHRSVSWYQQTPGQGLQFLFEYFSETQRNKGNFPGRFSGRQFSNSRSEMNVSTLELGDSALYLCASSLVSSGGRYNEQFFGPGTRLTVL.

The DNA for the CDR3 is TGCAGTGCTAGCCGAGGGGAGGAGAGAAACATTCAGTACTTC. This translates into CSASRGEERNIQYF. The chain is built from TRBV20-1 and TRBJ2-4; D possibly corresponds to TRBD2 (6 bases). This CDR3 spans 14 amino acids. Germline V lookup: CDR1 DFQATT, CDR2 SNEGSKA (reference sequence). V was pared by 3 bases and J by 6 bases, with 15 bases between.

The chain employs TRBV7-8 and TRBJ2-2; no clear D. The CDR3 is 13 amino acids. The germline CDR1 and CDR2 sequences are SGHVS and FQNEAQ. V was trimmed by 5 bases and J by 5 bases, leaving 9 bases between them. CDR3 DNA sequence: TGTGCCAGCAGCGGAAGGTTGACCGGGGAGCTGTTTTTT. Its protein is CASSGRLTGELFF.

The chain employs TRBV25-1 and TRBJ2-3, with 8 bases lining up with TRBD2. CDR1 is MGHDK, CDR2 SYGVNS, per germline. V shed 2 bases and J 1 base; nucleotides not matched to a gene: 5. The CDR3 is 16 residues long. CDR3: CASSERAGGRTDTQYF. CDR3 bases: TGTGCCAGCAGTGAAAGGGCGGGAGGCCGCACAGATACGCAGTATTTT.

V gene TRBV5-1 combines with J gene TRBJ1-1; TRBD1 is a possible D gene (5 bases). Trimming shortened V by 1 base and J by 0 bases, and 16 bases separated the two germline ends. CDR3 length: 17 residues. Per the germline V gene, CDR1 is SGHRS and CDR2 is YFSETQ. The CDR3 region is CASSLQAGRGMNTEAFF. As DNA, the CDR3 is TGCGCCAGCAGCTTGCAAGCCGGGAGGGGAATGAACACTGAAGCTTTCTTT.

This chain joins TRBV12-3 or TRBV12-4 and TRBJ1-1, with TRBD1 matching over 8 bases. Losses at the gene ends were 6 bases for V and 7 bases for J; bases not matched to a gene: 10. CDR3 size: 14 residues. The CDR3 DNA reads TGTGCCAGCAGCAACTATATTGGACAGGGTGAAGCTTTCTTT. Its protein product is CASSNYIGQGEAFF.

The genes are TRBV19 and TRBJ2-7, with 7 bases matching TRBD2. The J segment lost 3 bases and the V segment lost 11 bases, leaving 4 bases of the junction unmatched. The length of the CDR3 is 11 residues. The germline gives CDR1 LNHDA, CDR2 SQIVND (reference sequence). The CDR3 region has the DNA TGTGCCGGGGGGGATGGCTACGAGCAGTACTTC. It translates to CAGGDGYEQYF. Together with reference TRBV19 and TRBJ2-7, the CDR3 gives the full variable domain: DGGITQSPKYLFRKEGQNVTLSCEQNLNHDAMYWYRQDPGQGLRLIYYSQIVNDFQKGDIAEGYSVSREKKESFPLTVTSAQKNPTAFYLCAGGDGYEQYFGPGTRLTVT.

This chain links TRBV5-5 with TRBJ2-2, with no clear D. The V gene lost 4 bases and the J gene lost 7 bases, with 23 bases spanning the gap. Germline V gives CDR1 SGHKS, CDR2 YYEKEE (reference sequence). The CDR3 loop spans 17 amino acids. As DNA, the CDR3 is TGTGCCAGCAGCCTCTCGGGCCACGAACCCACCTTCGGGGAGCTGTTTTTT. The encoded protein is CASSLSGHEPTFGELFF.

This clonotype has only a few counts. V usage is TRBV7-9 and J usage is TRBJ2-5; the match to TRBD1 covers 8 bases. The length of the CDR3 is 12 residues. Trimming took 10 bases from V and 5 from J; bases not matched to a gene: 6. Per the germline V gene, CDR1 is SEHNR and CDR2 is FQNEAQ (reference sequence). CDR3 amino acids: CANSRTGETQYF. CDR3 nucleotide sequence: TGTGCCAACTCGAGGACAGGGGAGACCCAGTACTTC.

The CDR3 spells CASSSQFRRGYEQYF. The CDR3 DNA reads TGTGCCAGCAGCTCTCAGTTCCGGAGAGGCTACGAGCAGTACTTC. The genes are TRBV5-5 and TRBJ2-7; D gene ambiguous. CDR3 length: 15 amino acids. Germline-derived CDR1 and CDR2 are SGHKS and YYEKEE (reference sequence). V dropped 3 bases and J dropped 3 bases, with 16 bases sitting between them.

The rearrangement uses TRBV3-1 and TRBJ2-1; TRBD2 aligns across 10 bases. Germline V gene lookup returns CDR1 LGHDT and CDR2 YNNKEL (reference sequence). J was trimmed by 5 bases and V by 1 base; bases with no gene match: 5. The CDR3 spans 16 residues. CDR3 residues: CASSQAVSGRDNEQFF. CDR3 in DNA: TGTGCCAGCAGCCAAGCAGTGAGCGGGAGGGACAATGAGCAGTTCTTC.

The chain recombines TRBV9 with TRBJ2-5; D is undetermined. Deletions cut 3 bases from V and 2 bases from J, with 14 bases between. From germline, CDR1 is SGDLS and CDR2 YYNGEE. The CDR3 consists of 15 residues. CDR3 protein: CASSASPAPQETQYF. CDR3 bases: TGTGCCAGCAGCGCCAGCCCAGCGCCGCAAGAGACCCAGTACTTC. The full variable domain, completed using reference TRBV9 and TRBJ2-5, is DSGVTQTPKHLITATGQRVTLRCSPRSGDLSVYWYQQSLDQGLQFLIQYYNGEERAKGNILERFSAQQFPDLHSELNLSSLELGDSALYFCASSASPAPQETQYFGPGTRLLVL.